Listed here are 25 T cell receptor beta chains from one sample, sequenced in a study of Ad26.COV2.S vaccination and SARS-CoV-2 variants. Treatment given: 15 to 20 received Ad26.COV2.S at low or high dose, single or two shots; about 5 received placebo; per-sample allocation not given. It was on day 63 after the first vaccine or placebo injection that samples were taken. Method: immunoSEQ multiplex PCR; TCRdb's copy keeps in-frame clones and lacks some. The data contain about 680,000 clones, roughly 90% of them singletons. This material consisted of peripheral blood, taken in a trial of Ad26.COV2.S vaccine versus placebo. The receptors derive from a person between 18 and 60 years old who received the Ad26.COV2.S COVID-19 vaccine or a placebo.

The chain combines TRBV5-1 with TRBJ2-7, with a possible D match to TRBD1 (5 bases). Germline CDR1 is SGHRS and CDR2 is YFSETQ. Trimming took 4 bases from V and 4 from J, leaving 12 bases between them. The CDR3 totals 13 residues. CDR3 protein: CASSVPDRYEQYF. The CDR3 nucleotides are TGCGCCAGCAGCGTGCCCGACAGATACGAGCAGTACTTC.

This chain uses TRBV10-1 with TRBJ2-1, with 12 bases identical to TRBD2. Germline V gene sequence: CDR1 WNHNN, CDR2 SYGVQD (reference sequence). V lost 3 bases and J lost 7; bases outside the gene matches: 4. The CDR3 contains 15 residues. Here the CDR3 DNA reads TGCGCCAGCAGTGATTCCGGGACTAGCGGGAATGAGCAGTTCTTC. It specifies CASSDSGTSGNEQFF.

This clone was observed once. The gene calls are TRBV12-3 or TRBV12-4 and TRBJ1-1; D uncertain. Trimming took 2 bases from V and 1 from J, leaving 5 bases between them. CDR3 size: 13 residues. CDR3 sequence reads: CASSLSENTEAFF. The CDR3 DNA is TGTGCCAGCAGTTTATCCGAGAACACTGAAGCTTTCTTT.

The chain carries TRBV7-2 and TRBJ2-2; the match to TRBD1 covers 8 bases. Germline loops: CDR1 SGHTA, CDR2 FQGNSA. V gave up 6 bases and J gave up 4 bases; unmatched junction bases: 7. The CDR3 is made up of 15 amino acids. The CDR3 DNA is TGTGCCAGCAGTTCGGGACAGGTGCGCACCGGGGAGCTGTTTTTT. This encodes CASSSGQVRTGELFF. Complete variable domain (other parts from reference TRBV7-2 and TRBJ2-2): GAGVSQSPSNKVTEKGKDVELRCDPISGHTALYWYRQSLGQGLEFLIYFQGNSAPDKSGLPSDRFSAERTGGSVSTLTIQRTQQEDSAVYLCASSSGQVRTGELFFGEGSRLTVL.

The genes are TRBV7-9 and TRBJ1-1, with 10 bases fitting TRBD1. The germline V gene encodes CDR1 SEHNR and CDR2 FQNEAQ (reference sequence). The V gene end was trimmed by 0 bases and the J gene end by 11 bases; junction bases not matched to a gene: 0. This CDR3 spans 12 amino acids. The CDR3 here is CASSLADRGAFF. As DNA, the CDR3 is TGTGCCAGCAGCTTAGCGGACAGGGGGGCTTTCTTT.

This clone is a singleton in its sample. The chain is built from TRBV12-3 or TRBV12-4 and TRBJ2-5; D uncertain. This CDR3 is built from 13 residues. V was trimmed by 3 bases and J by 5 bases, leaving 10 bases between them. The CDR3 DNA reads TGTGCCAGCAGTTTTGACATGGAGGAGACCCAGTACTTC. It is translated as CASSFDMEETQYF.

The chain couples TRBV30 to TRBJ2-7, with unresolved D. V dropped 2 bases and J dropped 5 bases, with 10 bases sitting between them. The CDR3 is 12 residues long. Per germline, CDR1 GTSNPN and CDR2 SVGIG (reference sequence). The CDR3 here is CAWSPQVHEQYF. The CDR3 nucleotides read TGTGCCTGGAGTCCGCAGGTCCACGAGCAGTACTTC.

This chain links TRBV5-1 with TRBJ1-4; D may be TRBD1 (5 bases). Germline V gene lookup returns CDR1 SGHRS and CDR2 YFSETQ. The V end lost 0 bases, the J end lost 12 bases, and 24 bases lay between the germline ends. The CDR3 totals 17 residues. This chain's CDR3 is CASSLARSRGAPAELFF. CDR3 sequence (DNA): TGCGCCAGCAGCTTGGCCAGGTCGAGGGGCGCTCCGGCGGAACTGTTTTTT.

This chain connects TRBV7-9 to TRBJ2-3; 7 nucleotides match TRBD1. Looked up from germline, CDR1 is SEHNR and CDR2 is FQNEAQ (reference sequence). J gave up 5 bases and V 5 bases, and 7 bases lay outside the gene matches. The CDR3 extends over 14 amino acids. CDR3 nucleotides: TGTGCCAGCAGCCCGAGGACAGGAGGAGATACGCAGTATTTT. It yields the protein CASSPRTGGDTQYF.

This clone was observed once. V and J are TRBV7-3 and TRBJ2-2; a possible D gene is TRBD2 (5 bases). Germline V lookup: CDR1 SGHTA, CDR2 FQGTGA. V was clipped by 1 base and J by 8 bases, with 8 bases between them. This CDR3 is 13 amino acids long. The CDR3 DNA sequence: TGTGCCAGCAGCTTAAACCGGGAAGGGGAGCTGTTTTTT. Its protein product is CASSLNREGELFF.

The DNA of the CDR3 is TGTGCCAGCAGCTTCCGGCAGATTAATCAGCCCCAGCATTTT. This codes for CASSFRQINQPQHF. The chain carries TRBV7-2 and TRBJ1-5; D ambiguous. Trimming pared 3 bases from V and 4 bases from J, leaving 10 bases between. The CDR3 extends over 14 amino acids. CDR1 SGHTA and CDR2 FQGNSA come from the germline V gene.

The chain combines TRBV18 with TRBJ2-7, with 12 bases fitting TRBD2. V was pared by 5 bases and J by 2 bases, with 4 bases of the junction left unmatched. The germline gives CDR1 KGHSH, CDR2 LQKENI. This CDR3 is built from 15 residues. CDR3: CASSSSGGVTYEQYF. The CDR3 nucleotides are TGTGCCAGCTCATCTAGCGGGGGGGTCACCTACGAGCAGTACTTC. Supplemented by reference TRBV18 and TRBJ2-7, the full variable domain reads NAGVMQNPRHLVRRRGQEARLRCSPMKGHSHVYWYRQLPEEGLKFMVYLQKENIIDESGMPKERFSAEFPKEGPSILRIQQVVRGDSAAYFCASSSSGGVTYEQYFGPGTRLTVT.

J is TRBJ1-6 and V is TRBV6-2 or TRBV6-3; no definite D call. Trimming shortened V by 6 bases and J by 8 bases, and 14 bases separated the two germline ends. CDR3 length equals 14 residues. Germline assignment: CDR1 MNHEY and CDR2 SVGEGT. The CDR3 DNA follows: TGTGCCAGCAGCTTAATACCCCGGGATTCACCCCTCCACTTT. It yields the protein CASSLIPRDSPLHF.

This rearrangement joins TRBV11-3 to TRBJ2-1; D unresolved. The CDR3 sequence is 15 residues long. Trimming removed 4 bases from V and 5 bases from J, with 15 bases in between. Germline V gene lookup returns CDR1 SGHNT and CDR2 YENEEA. The CDR3 sequence is CASSSVGTLDNEQFF. The CDR3 nucleotides read TGTGCCAGCAGCTCCGTTGGAACGCTGGACAATGAGCAGTTCTTC.

This sequence joins TRBV4-1 and TRBJ2-2; TRBD2 matches 9 bases. The CDR3 is made up of 16 amino acids. Trimming cost V 2 bases and J 6 bases; bases outside gene matches: 7. CDR1 and CDR2 (germline): MGHRA, YSYEKL. The DNA for the CDR3 is TGCGCCAGCAGCCAAACCGGGACTAGCCTTGCCGGGGAGCTGTTTTTT. Translation gives CASSQTGTSLAGELFF.

This clone showed up just once. This sequence joins TRBV5-6 and TRBJ2-1; D call uncertain. This CDR3 has 13 residues. Trimming took off 0 bases at V and 6 bases at J, with 7 bases between the two ends. Germline V lookup: CDR1 SGHDT, CDR2 YYEEEE. CDR3 in amino acids: CASSLGRINEQFF. CDR3 sequence (DNA): TGTGCCAGCAGCTTGGGACGGATCAATGAGCAGTTCTTC.

The chain combines TRBV7-6 with TRBJ1-1; no clear D. The CDR3 is made up of 14 amino acids. V gave up 5 bases and J gave up 1 base, with 11 bases separating them. CDR1 and CDR2 from the germline V gene are SGHVS and FNYEAQ. In DNA, the CDR3 is TGTGCCAGCAGCCCGCCGTGGGGGAACACTGAAGCTTTCTTT. Residues: CASSPPWGNTEAFF.

This chain links TRBV23-1 with TRBJ2-7; unclear D gene. TRBV23-1 is placed among ORFs of uncertain function. Trimming removed 7 bases at V and 3 bases at J, with 19 bases between. The CDR3 consists of 15 residues. The DNA for the CDR3 is TGCGCCAGCACCTCAAGGCCAGGTTGGTTCTACGAGCAGTACTTC. It codes for CASTSRPGWFYEQYF.

A note on this clone: The junction shows a germline mismatch at one end, possibly a read error. The V gene is TRBV6-1, the J gene TRBJ2-7; 9 positions agree with TRBD1. The germline CDR1 and CDR2 sequences are MNHNS and SASEGT. The CDR3 is made up of 16 amino acids. CDR3 loop: CASTEYYRGPYYEQYF. The CDR3 coding sequence is TGTGCCAGCACTGAATATTACAGGGGGCCTTACTACGAGCAGTACTTC.

V and J are TRBV11-2 and TRBJ2-1; D not resolved. CDR3 size: 14 residues. Germline lookup yields CDR1 SGHAT and CDR2 FQNNGV. Trimming pared 7 bases from V and 0 bases from J, leaving 10 bases between. The CDR3 loop is CASTSVSSYNEQFF. The CDR3 bases are TGTGCCAGCACCTCGGTCAGCTCCTACAATGAGCAGTTCTTC.

The chain couples TRBV15 to TRBJ1-3; D is possibly TRBD1 (5 bases). The CDR3 sequence is 15 residues long. Trimming removed 3 bases at V and 4 bases at J, with 13 bases between. The germline gives CDR1 LNHNV, CDR2 YYDKDF (reference sequence). CDR3 protein: CATSSGGNAGNTIYF. The CDR3, as DNA: TGTGCCACCAGCAGCGGGGGGAACGCCGGAAACACCATATATTTT.

The rearrangement uses TRBV7-2 and TRBJ2-5; D possibly uses TRBD1 or TRBD2 (6 bases each). Germline lookup yields CDR1 SGHTA and CDR2 FQGNSA. The CDR3 runs 14 residues. V was shortened by 5 bases and J by 4 bases, with 14 bases between the two germline ends. In DNA form, the CDR3 reads TGTGCCAGCAGCATAAACGGGGGCCCAGAGACCCAGTACTTC. Protein product: CASSINGGPETQYF. Variable domain in full (rest from reference TRBV7-2 and TRBJ2-5): GAGVSQSPSNKVTEKGKDVELRCDPISGHTALYWYRQSLGQGLEFLIYFQGNSAPDKSGLPSDRFSAERTGGSVSTLTIQRTQQEDSAVYLCASSINGGPETQYFGPGTRLLVL.

J is TRBJ2-1 and V is TRBV10-3; tentatively, D is TRBD2 (5 bases). There are 16 residues in the CDR3. Trimming stripped 0 bases from V and 4 bases from J, with 13 bases between. The V gene's germline CDR1 is ENHRY and CDR2 SYGVKD. The CDR3, as DNA: TGTGCCATCAGTGAGTCGAGGGCAGGACTGTACAATGAGCAGTTCTTC. The encoded protein is CAISESRAGLYNEQFF.

V usage is TRBV3-1 (or the pseudogene TRBV3-2) and J usage is TRBJ2-5; D perhaps matches TRBD2 (6 bases). Trimming pared 1 base from V and 4 bases from J, leaving 7 bases between. This CDR3 spans 13 amino acids. Germline loops: CDR1 LGHDT, CDR2 YNNKEL (reference sequence). CDR3: CASSQGGVETQYF. The CDR3 DNA sequence: TGTGCCAGCAGCCAAGGGGGGGTAGAGACCCAGTACTTC.

This chain links TRBV4-3 with TRBJ2-5; D perhaps matches TRBD2 (6 bases). The CDR3 is made up of 13 amino acids. V lost 4 bases and J 4 bases, leaving 10 bases between the germline ends. Germline V gene sequence: CDR1 LGHNA, CDR2 YSLEER. The chain's CDR3 is CASSPTGGETQYF. For the CDR3, the DNA is TGCGCCAGCAGCCCTACCGGGGGAGAGACCCAGTACTTC.